This TCR beta chain appears in the sequencing data of a study of cytomegalovirus exposure and HLA in healthy donors. PCR amplification relied on 60 Vbeta primers (plus 13 Jbeta primers). Methods used by the authors: Roughly 73 million unique TCR beta chains, about 11 million of them shared, were counted by a later analysis. Some clones are missing from TCRdb's copy, which holds only in-frame ones; the method was immunoSEQ multiplex PCR. D and trimming were read from the DNA, whereas the V and J calls and clone size are those reported in that table. Of around 180,000 clones listed, 80% are singletons. After removal of 6 bases from V and 9 bases from J, the junction contained 8 bases not matched to a gene. The CDR3 runs 13 residues. Per the germline V gene, CDR1 is MNHEY and CDR2 is SVGAGI. In this sample, this clone turned up many times. Antigen specificity is unknown. Study findings and constraints: A reported reduction in N-insertions relative to the approximately 690-donor mean was seen in an Asian-associated ancestry cluster in a later analysis. In vitro checks showed that a few CMV-associated chains really do target CMV antigens.

This clonotype was sampled from a man aged 25 to 40 in good health and CMV-seropositive. The sequencing sample was made of PBMCs. The genes are TRBV6-5 and TRBJ2-1; 7 bases align to TRBD1. The CDR3 DNA reads TGTGCCAGCAGGGTAGGGACAGTCCCTGAGCAGTTCTTC. Translating it yields CASRVGTVPEQFF.